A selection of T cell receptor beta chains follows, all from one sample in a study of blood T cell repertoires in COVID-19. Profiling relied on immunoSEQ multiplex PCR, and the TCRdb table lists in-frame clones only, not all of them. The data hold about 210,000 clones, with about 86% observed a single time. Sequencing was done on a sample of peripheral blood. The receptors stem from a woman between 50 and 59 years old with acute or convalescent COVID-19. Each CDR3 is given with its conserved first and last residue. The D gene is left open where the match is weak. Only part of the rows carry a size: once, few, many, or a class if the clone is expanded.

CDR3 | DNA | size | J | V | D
CASSYSFPGDGYEQYF | TGTGCCAGCAGTTACTCCTTCCCGGGAGACGGCTACGAGCAGTACTTC | - | TRBJ2-7 | TRBV6-5 | -
CASSQLRNTEAFF | TGTGCCAGCAGCCAACTCAGGAACACTGAAGCTTTCTTT | - | TRBJ1-1 | TRBV3-1/TRBV3-2 | -
CASSLDDREAGNTIYF | TGCGCCAGCAGCCTAGACGACAGGGAGGCTGGAAACACCATATATTTT | few | TRBJ1-3 | TRBV5-1 | TRBD1
CASSSLAGPYNEQFF | TGTGCCAGCAGCTCCTTAGCGGGACCCTACAATGAGCAGTTCTTC | - | TRBJ2-1 | TRBV7-7 | TRBD2
CSVVAEFGQPQHF | TGCAGCGTTGTCGCGGAATTTGGTCAGCCCCAGCATTTT | - | TRBJ1-5 | TRBV29-1 | -
CATSEPGLAGGYEQYF | TGTGCCACCAGTGAGCCGGGACTAGCGGGAGGATACGAGCAGTACTTC | - | TRBJ2-7 | TRBV24-1 | TRBD2
CASSLDRGRGYTF | TGTGCCAGCAGCTTAGACAGGGGGCGTGGCTACACCTTC | once | TRBJ1-2 | TRBV11-2 | TRBD1
CASSPRTGGIGELFF | TGTGCCAGCTCACCACGGACAGGGGGCATAGGGGAGCTGTTTTTT | - | TRBJ2-2 | TRBV18 | TRBD1
CASSLTSSGSRNEQFF | TGTGCCAGCAGCTTGACCTCTAGCGGGAGTAGGAATGAGCAGTTCTTC | - | TRBJ2-1 | TRBV7-6 | TRBD2
CASSQTGYEQYF | TGTGCCAGCAGCCAAACAGGGTACGAGCAGTACTTC | few | TRBJ2-7 | TRBV3-1/TRBV3-2 | -
CASSVAENRVGTEAFF | TGTGCCAGCAGCGTAGCTGAGAACAGGGTGGGGACTGAAGCTTTCTTT | once | TRBJ1-1 | TRBV9 | -
CSVVLGAFGTEAFF | TGCAGCGTTGTTCTAGGGGCGTTCGGCACTGAAGCTTTCTTT | once | TRBJ1-1 | TRBV29-1 | -
CSVEGQGTEAFF | TGCAGCGTTGAGGGGCAGGGCACTGAAGCTTTCTTT | - | TRBJ1-1 | TRBV29-1 | -
CTSSPRGTVPYYQPQHF | TGTACCAGCAGCCCAAGGGGGACAGTCCCTTATTATCAGCCCCAGCATTTT | - | TRBJ1-5 | TRBV2 | TRBD1
CASSKGLSAYEQYF | TGTGCCAGCTCAAAGGGACTATCCGCCTACGAGCAGTACTTC | - | TRBJ2-7 | TRBV28 | TRBD2
CSSQQVYGYTF | TGCAGTTCCCAACAAGTCTATGGCTACACCTTC | - | TRBJ1-2 | TRBV20-1 | -
CASSQAIGTQANRANTEAFF | TGCGCCAGCAGCCAAGCAATAGGGACGCAAGCTAACAGGGCGAACACTGAAGCTTTCTTT | - | TRBJ1-1 | TRBV4-1 | -
CASSSVGNPNPFF | TGTGCCAGCAGCTCCGTCGGTAACCCTAACCCGTTCTTC | - | TRBJ2-1 | TRBV5-4 | -
CASSLSQGNSPLHF | TGTGCCAGCAGTTTGTCGCAGGGCAATTCACCCCTCCACTTT | - | TRBJ1-6 | TRBV28 | -
CASSLIGHRDEQFF | TGTGCCAGCAGCTTAATTGGACACCGGGATGAGCAGTTCTTC | - | TRBJ2-1 | TRBV11-3 | -
CASSVEGADTQYF | TGTGCCAGCAGCGTAGAGGGGGCAGATACGCAGTATTTT | few | TRBJ2-3 | TRBV9 | -
CASSLVESEKLFF | TGTGCCAGCAGCTTAGTGGAGAGTGAAAAACTGTTTTTT | once | TRBJ1-4 | TRBV11-2 | -
CASSPPRTSGRIEQFF | TGTGCCAGCAGTCCCCCCCGGACTAGCGGGAGGATTGAGCAGTTCTTC | - | TRBJ2-1 | TRBV28 | TRBD2
CASSRGLAAPESYEQYF | TGTGCCAGCAGCCGGGGACTAGCGGCCCCCGAGTCGTACGAGCAGTACTTC | - | TRBJ2-7 | TRBV7-9 | TRBD2
CASSRLGEKETQYF | TGTGCCAGCAGTAGACTAGGAGAAAAAGAGACCCAGTACTTC | - | TRBJ2-5 | TRBV6-5 | -
CASSLTPDRRNNEQFF | TGCGCCAGCAGCTTGACCCCGGACAGGCGGAACAATGAGCAGTTCTTC | - | TRBJ2-1 | TRBV5-1 | TRBD1
CASSSQGNQPQHF | TGTGCCAGCAGTTCCCAGGGCAATCAGCCCCAGCATTTT | few | TRBJ1-5 | TRBV28 | -
CASSSGAEQFF | TGTGCCAGCAGCTCAGGGGCTGAGCAGTTCTTC | once | TRBJ2-1 | TRBV7-6 | -
CASSLARNTGELFF | TGTGCCAGCAGCTTAGCTAGGAACACCGGGGAGCTGTTTTTT | once | TRBJ2-2 | TRBV5-4 | -
CSVGSGYEQYF | TGCAGCGTTGGATCCGGTTACGAGCAGTACTTC | - | TRBJ2-7 | TRBV29-1 | -
CASSIRVSGANVLTF | TGTGCCAGTAGTATCCGGGTCTCTGGGGCCAACGTCCTGACTTTC | - | TRBJ2-6 | TRBV19 | -
CASSLGTGYEQYF | TGTGCCAGCAGCTTAGGGACAGGCTACGAGCAGTACTTC | - | TRBJ2-7 | TRBV7-6 | TRBD1
CASSPGLAGGSYEQYF | TGTGCCAGCAGCCCTGGACTAGCGGGAGGGTCCTACGAGCAGTACTTC | once | TRBJ2-7 | TRBV11-2 | TRBD2
CASSPTRRDQGGEKLFF | TGTGCCAGCTCACCAACCCGTCGGGACCAGGGGGGCGAAAAACTGTTTTTT | - | TRBJ1-4 | TRBV18 | TRBD1
CAWRGAGVNSPLHF | TGTGCCTGGAGAGGGGCAGGAGTTAATTCACCCCTCCACTTT | few | TRBJ1-6 | TRBV30 | -